This T cell receptor (beta chain) was recorded in a study of cytomegalovirus exposure and HLA in healthy donors. This CDR3 is built from 15 residues. Germline CDR1 SGHRS, CDR2 YFSETQ. V was pared by 0 bases and J by 2 bases, with 12 bases between. Assay used: immunoSEQ multiplex PCR; TCRdb lists only in-frame clones, some missing. The top ten hold about 5.7% of the sample, which has around 98,000 clones, roughly 90% seen once. This clone has only a few counts. This rearrangement joins TRBV5-1 to TRBJ2-7; TRBD2 is a possible D gene (7 bases). The source material was PBMCs. The TCR sequence derives from a man younger than 35 in good health and CMV-seropositive. Written as DNA, the CDR3 is TGCGCCAGCAGCTTGGCCGAAGGGGGGGCCTACGAGCAGTACTTC. Amino acid sequence: CASSLAEGGAYEQYF.